Following are 8 T cell receptor beta chains from one sample sequenced in a study of blood T cell repertoires in COVID-19. Libraries were prepared by immunoSEQ multiplex PCR; TCRdb keeps only in-frame clonotypes and omits some of them. The profile shows fewer than 700,000 clones, around nine tenths of them singletons. The source material was peripheral blood. The receptors come from a woman in her fifties or sixties with COVID-19, enrolled during active disease.

The rearrangement links TRBV28 to TRBJ2-3; maybe TRBD2 (7 bases). The CDR3 consists of 15 residues. The germline gives CDR1 MDHEN, CDR2 SYDVKM. V was trimmed by 2 bases and J by 4 bases, leaving 13 bases between them. As DNA, the CDR3 is TGTGCCAGCAGTTTAGGGGGGGCAGCGGCAGATACGCAGTATTTT. Residues: CASSLGGAAADTQYF. The full variable domain, with the rest looked up from reference TRBV28 and TRBJ2-3, is DVKVTQSSRYLVKRTGEKVFLECVQDMDHENMFWYRQDPGLGLRLIYFSYDVKMKEKGDIPEGYSVSREKKERFSLILESASTNQTSMYLCASSLGGAAADTQYFGPGTRLTVL.

This chain links TRBV5-1 with TRBJ2-5; 8 bases fit TRBD2. The CDR3 totals 18 residues. The V and J ends lost 5 bases and 1 base, in that order; junction bases with no gene match: 16. Germline V gives CDR1 SGHRS, CDR2 YFSETQ. The CDR3 reads CASSTAPAASGFQETQYF. CDR3 DNA: TGCGCCAGCAGTACGGCCCCCGCGGCTAGCGGGTTCCAAGAGACCCAGTACTTC.

J is TRBJ2-7 and V is TRBV11-2; D not certain. Germline loops: CDR1 SGHAT, CDR2 FQNNGV. This CDR3 has 14 residues. V lost 1 base and J 3 bases, leaving 10 bases between the germline ends. CDR3 sequence: CASSLGLSGYEQYF. The CDR3 coding sequence is TGTGCCAGCAGCTTAGGACTCTCCGGCTACGAGCAGTACTTC. The full variable domain, with the rest looked up from reference TRBV11-2 and TRBJ2-7, is EAGVAQSPRYKIIEKRQSVAFWCNPISGHATLYWYQQILGQGPKLLIQFQNNGVVDDSQLPKDRFSAERLKGVDSTLKIQPAKLEDSAVYLCASSLGLSGYEQYFGPGTRLTVT.

CDR3 coding DNA: TGCGCCAGCAGCCCCCGCCCGGGACAGGGTCGTACTGGGGCCAACGTCCTGACTTTC. Its translation: CASSPRPGQGRTGANVLTF. The gene calls are TRBV4-1 and TRBJ2-6; 9 bases align to TRBD1. CDR3 size: 19 residues. Germline-derived CDR1 and CDR2 are MGHRA and YSYEKL. The V segment lost 4 bases and the J segment 2 bases; nucleotides outside the gene matches: 12.

This chain connects TRBV5-5 to TRBJ1-1; D remains ambiguous. CDR3 length equals 13 residues. The ends were cut back, 1 base at V and 4 bases at J, with 8 bases in the middle. Germline V lookup: CDR1 SGHKS, CDR2 YYEKEE (reference sequence). Here the CDR3 DNA reads TGTGCCAGCAGCTTGTTGGGCTCCACTGAAGCTTTCTTT. The encoded protein is CASSLLGSTEAFF.

The chain employs TRBV24-1 and TRBJ2-1; TRBD2 agrees at 10 bases. The germline V gene has CDR1 KGHDR and CDR2 SFDVKD. The CDR3 extends over 16 amino acids. V lost 4 bases and J lost 6; bases outside the gene matches: 8. CDR3 DNA sequence: TGTGCCACCAGTGAGCCTACTAGCGGGGCTCTCAATGAGCAGTTCTTC. Translating it yields CATSEPTSGALNEQFF.

This clone is a singleton in its sample. This chain uses TRBV2 with TRBJ2-7; tentative D call: TRBD2 (6 bases). CDR3 length: 13 residues. Germline V gene data show CDR1 as SNHLY and CDR2 as FYNNEI. V was shortened by 6 bases and J by 4 bases, with 13 bases between the two germline ends. The CDR3 nucleotides are TGTGCCAGCAGATGGGGGGAGCAGTACGAGCAGTACTTC. It yields the protein CASRWGEQYEQYF.

J is TRBJ1-5 and V is TRBV7-2; 7 bases map to TRBD1. This CDR3 has 15 amino acids. Germline trimming cut 4 bases from V and 7 bases from J; bases unmatched to any gene: 10. Germline lookup yields CDR1 SGHTA and CDR2 FQGNSA. CDR3 protein: CASSSRQGVGQPQHF. Written as DNA, the CDR3 is TGTGCCAGCAGCTCCAGACAGGGAGTAGGGCAGCCCCAGCATTTT. Combining the CDR3 with reference TRBV7-2 and TRBJ1-5 gives the whole variable domain GAGVSQSPSNKVTEKGKDVELRCDPISGHTALYWYRQSLGQGLEFLIYFQGNSAPDKSGLPSDRFSAERTGGSVSTLTIQRTQQEDSAVYLCASSSRQGVGQPQHFGDGTRLSIL.